The 2 T cell receptor beta chains given below trace back to one sample, sequenced in a study of blood T cell repertoires in COVID-19. This table comes from immunoSEQ multiplex PCR, and its TCRdb copy is limited to in-frame clones, with some not included. The data contain 40,000 to 50,000 clones, over 75% of them singletons. Sequenced material: peripheral blood. The source of these receptors is a man aged 30 to 45 with active or convalescent COVID-19.

Regarding this clone: This same CDR3 is encoded by further DNA sequences in the sample. CDR3 in amino acids: CASSLGAGAYNEQFF. The CDR3 bases are TGCGCCAGCAGCTTAGGGGCGGGGGCCTACAATGAGCAGTTCTTC. The rearrangement links TRBV5-1 to TRBJ2-1; 7 nucleotides agree with TRBD2. V trimming: 2 bases; J trimming: 2 bases; junction bases outside the gene matches: 4. The CDR3 contains 15 residues. The V gene's germline CDR1 is SGHRS and CDR2 YFSETQ.

This rearrangement joins TRBV3-1 (or the pseudogene TRBV3-2) to TRBJ2-5, with 8 bases matching TRBD2. Germline V gene lookup returns CDR1 LGHDT and CDR2 YNNKEL (reference sequence). The ends lost 3 bases at V and 12 bases at J; junction bases unmatched: 12. CDR3 length: 14 residues. The CDR3 DNA follows: TGTGCCAGCAGCCATGGGCTAGCGGGCCGTCCAGAGTACTTC. This gives the protein CASSHGLAGRPEYF.